Below, 28 T cell receptor beta chains from the same sample are listed, as sequenced in a study of shared clonotypes between healthy human individuals. Libraries were prepared by immunoSEQ multiplex PCR; TCRdb keeps only in-frame clonotypes and omits some of them. The sample includes about 2.3 million clones, over 90% of them seen just once. Sequencing was performed on naive CD4+ T cells from PBMCs. Subset noted: CD45RA+ positively selected. These receptors were collected from a man aged 18 to 29 in good health. Some clones in this sample may be carry-over from other donors' samples.

The chain carries TRBV9 and TRBJ2-5, with 8 nucleotides matching TRBD1. The CDR3 is 13 amino acids. The V gene's germline CDR1 is SGDLS and CDR2 YYNGEE. The ends lost 6 bases at V and 4 bases at J; junction bases unmatched: 5. The CDR3 DNA reads TGTGCCAGCACCCCGACAGGGGTAGAGACCCAGTACTTC. Translation gives CASTPTGVETQYF.

This CDR3 is CASSGGVGGLSEKLFF. The CDR3 region has the DNA TGTGCCAGCAGCGGGGGAGTTGGAGGGCTGAGTGAAAAACTGTTTTTT. The chain employs TRBV9 and TRBJ1-4; the D is unclear. V gave up 3 bases and J gave up 7 bases, with 19 bases separating them. The CDR3 is 16 residues long. Germline CDR1 and CDR2: SGDLS and YYNGEE.

The chain carries TRBV2 and TRBJ2-5; 7 positions match TRBD1. Germline values: CDR1 SNHLY, CDR2 FYNNEI. J gave up 0 bases and V 6 bases, and 1 base lay outside the gene matches. The CDR3 covers 13 residues. The CDR3 sequence: CASRGTDQETQYF. CDR3 bases: TGTGCCAGCAGGGGGACAGACCAAGAGACCCAGTACTTC.

The chain joins TRBV4-1 to TRBJ2-7, with no clear D. The V and J ends lost 3 bases and 4 bases respectively, with 16 bases between them. CDR3 length: 15 amino acids. Germline assignment: CDR1 MGHRA and CDR2 YSYEKL. The CDR3 here is CASSQFADVKYEQYF. CDR3 DNA: TGCGCCAGCAGCCAGTTCGCCGACGTGAAGTACGAGCAGTACTTC.

The chain recombines TRBV11-2 with TRBJ2-1; the D is unclear. Germline CDR1 reads SGHAT; CDR2 reads FQNNGV. Deletions cut 5 bases from V and 2 bases from J, with 7 bases between. The CDR3 runs 13 residues. CDR3 residues: CASSPRTYNEQFF. In nucleotides, the CDR3 is TGTGCCAGCAGCCCCCGTACCTACAATGAGCAGTTCTTC.

The chain recombines TRBV27 with TRBJ2-7, with D possibly matching TRBD1 (6 bases). Trimming pared 2 bases from V and 5 bases from J, leaving 13 bases between. The V gene's germline CDR1 is MNHEY and CDR2 SMNVEV (reference sequence). The CDR3 length is 14 residues. CDR3 loop: CASSLPRTANEQYF. The DNA for the CDR3 is TGTGCCAGCAGTTTACCGAGGACAGCCAACGAGCAGTACTTC.

The chain is built from TRBV7-9 and TRBJ2-5; 7 positions agree with TRBD1. The CDR3 loop spans 15 amino acids. Germline values: CDR1 SEHNR, CDR2 FQNEAQ (reference sequence). The trim removed 5 bases at V and 3 bases at J, leaving 9 bases unmatched. The chain's CDR3 is CASSRGSGTEETQYF. Written as DNA, the CDR3 is TGTGCCAGCAGCAGGGGATCCGGGACAGAAGAGACCCAGTACTTC. The whole variable domain, remainder taken from reference TRBV7-9 and TRBJ2-5, is DTGVSQNPRHKITKRGQNVTFRCDPISEHNRLYWYRQTLGQGPEFLTYFQNEAQLEKSRLLSDRFSAERPKGSFSTLEIQRTEQGDSAMYLCASSRGSGTEETQYFGPGTRLLVL.

The chain carries TRBV6-1 and TRBJ2-1; D may be TRBD1 or TRBD2 (5 bases each). In germline, CDR1 is MNHNS, CDR2 SASEGT. The germline V and J ends were trimmed by 8 bases and 9 bases, with 14 bases remaining between them. The CDR3 runs to 12 residues. CDR3 amino acids: CASGEPTGEQFF. The CDR3 DNA reads as TGTGCCAGCGGGGAGCCTACAGGTGAGCAGTTCTTC.

This chain uses TRBV27 with TRBJ2-2; D could derive from TRBD1 or TRBD2 (6 bases each). Germline loops: CDR1 MNHEY, CDR2 SMNVEV (reference sequence). The CDR3 spans 19 residues. The germline V and J ends were trimmed by 6 bases and 4 bases, with 27 bases remaining between them. DNA for the CDR3: TGTGCCAGCAGCTGGCGATTGGCGGGGCCAGAGGGGGTCACCGGGGAGCTGTTTTTT. This sequence encodes CASSWRLAGPEGVTGELFF.

The chain links TRBV6-5 to TRBJ1-2, with a possible D match to TRBD1 (5 bases). CDR1 is MNHEY and CDR2 is SVGAGI in the germline V gene. This CDR3 is 14 amino acids long. The V end lost 4 bases, the J end lost 6 bases, and 15 bases lay between the germline ends. The CDR3 protein is CASSSSGGVDGYTF. CDR3 nucleotides: TGTGCCAGCAGTTCGTCAGGAGGGGTTGATGGCTACACCTTC.

The chain is built from TRBV11-2 and TRBJ2-7; 7 bases map to TRBD2. This CDR3 spans 14 amino acids. Germline trimming cut 4 bases from V and 6 bases from J; bases unmatched to any gene: 9. Germline V gives CDR1 SGHAT, CDR2 FQNNGV. CDR3 residues: CASSSRTRLSEQYF. The CDR3 DNA reads as TGTGCCAGCAGCTCTCGGACTAGATTGTCCGAGCAGTACTTC. Drawing the rest from reference TRBV11-2 and TRBJ2-7, the complete variable domain is EAGVAQSPRYKIIEKRQSVAFWCNPISGHATLYWYQQILGQGPKLLIQFQNNGVVDDSQLPKDRFSAERLKGVDSTLKIQPAKLEDSAVYLCASSSRTRLSEQYFGPGTRLTVT.

The chain is built from TRBV7-2 and TRBJ2-6; 8 bases fit TRBD2. The CDR3 consists of 15 residues. Germline CDR1 SGHTA, CDR2 FQGNSA. V lost 4 bases to trimming and J lost 2 bases; unmatched junction nucleotides: 1. The CDR3 here is CASSSREAGANVLTF. The CDR3 nucleotides read TGTGCCAGCAGCTCGCGGGAGGCTGGGGCCAACGTCCTGACTTTC.

The gene calls are TRBV7-6 and TRBJ2-1; D not certain. This CDR3 contains 14 residues. Trimming cost V 5 bases and J 2 bases, with 10 bases left between them. Germline CDR1 SGHVS, CDR2 FNYEAQ. The DNA for the CDR3 is TGTGCCAGCAGCGCCGAGAGCCCCTACAATGAGCAGTTCTTC. Protein sequence: CASSAESPYNEQFF. Full variable domain (outside the CDR3, taken from reference TRBV7-6 and TRBJ2-1): GAGVSQSPRYKVTKRGQDVALRCDPISGHVSLYWYRQALGQGPEFLTYFNYEAQQDKSGLPNDRFSAERPEGSISTLTIQRTEQRDSAMYRCASSAESPYNEQFFGPGTRLTVL.

The V gene is TRBV18, the J gene TRBJ1-1; D is undetermined. The CDR3 contains 11 residues. CDR1 is KGHSH and CDR2 is LQKENI in the germline V gene. Trimming shortened V by 4 bases and J by 1 base, and 1 base separated the two germline ends. CDR3: CASSQNTEAFF. The CDR3 DNA follows: TGTGCCAGCTCACAGAACACTGAAGCTTTCTTT. The complete variable domain, with remaining parts taken from reference TRBV18 and TRBJ1-1, reads NAGVMQNPRHLVRRRGQEARLRCSPMKGHSHVYWYRQLPEEGLKFMVYLQKENIIDESGMPKERFSAEFPKEGPSILRIQQVVRGDSAAYFCASSQNTEAFFGQGTRLTVV.

V is TRBV7-2 and J is TRBJ2-1; D is ambiguous. Trimming shortened V by 1 base and J by 9 bases, and 7 bases separated the two germline ends. The CDR3 length is 12 residues. Germline CDR1 is SGHTA and CDR2 is FQGNSA. CDR3 sequence: CASSLGTGEQFF. The CDR3 DNA reads TGTGCCAGCAGCTTAGGGACGGGTGAGCAGTTCTTC.

This chain uses TRBV28 with TRBJ2-3; D may match TRBD1 or TRBD2 (5 bases each). The CDR3 covers 14 residues. Per germline, CDR1 MDHEN and CDR2 SYDVKM. V was trimmed by 4 bases and J by 4 bases, leaving 12 bases between them. The CDR3 bases are TGTGCCAGCAGTTGGGGGTTTGGCTCAGATACGCAGTATTTT. Protein sequence: CASSWGFGSDTQYF.

V usage is TRBV18 and J usage is TRBJ1-4, with D perhaps matching TRBD1 (5 bases). The CDR3 length is 12 residues. Trimming pared 4 bases from V and 13 bases from J, leaving 13 bases between. Germline CDR1 KGHSH, CDR2 LQKENI. CDR3 DNA sequence: TGTGCCAGCTCACTATCCCAGAGGGGACTGTTTTTT. Translation: CASSLSQRGLFF.

The V call is TRBV14, the J call TRBJ2-5, with unresolved D. Per the germline V gene, CDR1 is SGHDN and CDR2 is FVKESK. This CDR3 is built from 14 residues. V was shortened by 0 bases and J by 0 bases, with 5 bases between the two germline ends. This CDR3 reads CASSQDFYQETQYF. CDR3 bases: TGTGCCAGCAGCCAAGATTTCTACCAAGAGACCCAGTACTTC.

The chain is built from TRBV6-1 and TRBJ2-7; D may be TRBD1 (6 bases). This CDR3 spans 13 amino acids. Trimming shortened V by 6 bases and J by 5 bases, and 14 bases separated the two germline ends. Looked up from germline, CDR1 is MNHNS and CDR2 is SASEGT. The CDR3 DNA reads as TGTGCCAGCAGCCTTCGGACAGCACACGAGCAGTACTTC. This codes for CASSLRTAHEQYF.

This clone turned up a few times. V and J are TRBV29-1 and TRBJ1-5; the match to TRBD1 covers 7 bases. From germline, CDR1 is SQVTM and CDR2 ANQGSEA. V shed 6 bases and J 7 bases; nucleotides not matched to a gene: 6. The CDR3 loop spans 12 amino acids. CDR3 nucleotides: TGCAGCGTAACAGGGGCCGGCCAGCCCCAGCATTTT. Its translation is CSVTGAGQPQHF. Full variable domain (missing parts from reference TRBV29-1 and TRBJ1-5): SAVISQKPSRDICQRGTSLTIQCQVDSQVTMMFWYRQQPGQSLTLIATANQGSEATYESGFVIDKFPISRPNLTFSTLTVSNMSPEDSSIYLCSVTGAGQPQHFGDGTRLSIL.

V gene TRBV27 combines with J gene TRBJ2-7; 7 nucleotides match TRBD2. Unmatched junction bases numbered 10, after V lost 6 bases and J lost 2 bases. CDR3 size: 15 residues. CDR1 MNHEY and CDR2 SMNVEV come from the germline V gene (reference sequence). The CDR3 spells CASSRGGTNTYEQYF. CDR3 coding DNA: TGTGCCAGCAGCCGGGGAGGGACTAACACCTACGAGCAGTACTTC.

The chain joins TRBV30 to TRBJ1-4, with D possibly TRBD1 on 5 matching bases. Germline V lookup: CDR1 GTSNPN, CDR2 SVGIG (reference sequence). This CDR3 is 15 amino acids long. With 0 bases removed from V and 2 bases from J, the gap between germline ends came to 10 bases. CDR3 in amino acids: CAWSVLGVTNEKLFF. CDR3 DNA sequence: TGTGCCTGGAGTGTATTGGGGGTGACTAATGAAAAACTGTTTTTT. The entire variable domain, with the rest obtained from reference TRBV30 and TRBJ1-4, is as follows: SQTIHQWPATLVQPVGSPLSLECTVEGTSNPNLYWYRQAAGRGLQLLFYSVGIGQISSEVPQNLSASRPQDRQFILSSKKLLLSDSGFYLCAWSVLGVTNEKLFFGSGTQLSVL.

The chain has TRBV11-2 and TRBJ2-5; no definite D call. This CDR3 contains 14 residues. From germline, CDR1 is SGHAT and CDR2 FQNNGV. The germline V and J ends were trimmed by 7 bases and 1 base, with 13 bases remaining between them. The CDR3 DNA follows: TGTGCCAGCACCCTTGGTACAGTCCAAGAGACCCAGTACTTC. Its protein product is CASTLGTVQETQYF.

This clone turned up a few times. The J gene is TRBJ1-1, the V gene TRBV5-1; D uncertain. This CDR3 has 14 amino acids. CDR1 is SGHRS and CDR2 is YFSETQ in the germline V gene. The V end was cut by 8 bases, the J end by 11 bases, with 25 bases between. The CDR3 region is CASSSGVSGPYAFF. CDR3 DNA: TGCGCCAGTTCATCGGGAGTGTCAGGACCCTACGCTTTCTTT.

V gene TRBV14 combines with J gene TRBJ2-7, with D possibly matching TRBD1 (6 bases). CDR3 length: 15 amino acids. Trimming took 0 bases from V and 1 from J, leaving 10 bases between them. The germline V gene encodes CDR1 SGHDN and CDR2 FVKESK. Here the CDR3 reads CASSQERRGSYEQYF. In nucleotides, the CDR3 is TGTGCCAGCAGCCAAGAGCGCAGGGGATCCTACGAGCAGTACTTC. Drawing the rest from reference TRBV14 and TRBJ2-7, the complete variable domain is EAGVTQFPSHSVIEKGQTVTLRCDPISGHDNLYWYRRVMGKEIKFLLHFVKESKQDESGMPNNRFLAERTGGTYSTLKVQPAELEDSGVYFCASSQERRGSYEQYFGPGTRLTVT.

This chain connects TRBV5-1 to TRBJ2-3; D might be TRBD1 (6 bases). V was pared by 2 bases and J by 0 bases, with 10 bases between. CDR1 is SGHRS and CDR2 is YFSETQ in the germline V gene. The CDR3 has 15 amino acids. The CDR3 DNA is TGCGCCAGCAGCTTTGGACAGCTAAGCACAGATACGCAGTATTTT. Encoded protein: CASSFGQLSTDTQYF.

This chain links TRBV27 with TRBJ2-3, with D uncertain. Germline V gene sequence: CDR1 MNHEY, CDR2 SMNVEV (reference sequence). The CDR3 covers 12 residues. Trimming stripped 6 bases from V and 5 bases from J, with 9 bases between. The CDR3 loop is CASRSDEDTQYF. CDR3 bases: TGTGCCAGCAGGAGCGACGAAGATACGCAGTATTTT.

CDR3 amino acids: CATTPGQDHTEAFF. DNA of the CDR3: TGTGCCACCACGCCGGGACAGGACCACACTGAAGCTTTCTTT. The J gene is TRBJ1-1, the V gene TRBV10-3; 8 nucleotides agree with TRBD1. Per germline, CDR1 ENHRY and CDR2 SYGVKD. This CDR3 has 14 residues. Trimming at V came to 10 bases and at J to 3 bases, leaving 10 bases not matched to a gene.